This entry concerns a single T cell receptor beta chain. As yet, its antigen is unknown. One entry per CDR3 protein results from TCRdb running MiXCR on the 5' RACE reads. This table holds 700,000 or so distinct CDR3 sequences, more than 6.5% found once. In every case, the donor was a healthy Caucasian. The germline V gene has CDR1 SEHNR and CDR2 FQNEAQ (reference sequence). The CDR3 extends over 13 amino acids. V was pared by 1 base and J by 6 bases, with 7 bases between. The data were taken from a study of identical twins. Overall study findings and caveats: Out-of-frame TCR alpha sharing in monozygotic twins exceeded recombination model predictions. For cord blood, abundant beta clonotypes had fewer insertions, unlike memory repertoires, which showed none. Cross-sectional statistical analysis was relied on for the conclusions, without the same donors being followed.

The sample was also reused in another study, on yellow fever vaccine responses in identical twins.

The origin of this receptor is a woman aged 18-29 years in good health. This chain links TRBV7-9 with TRBJ1-5; D is undetermined. Source material: PBMCs. For the CDR3, the DNA is TGTGCCAGCAGCTTAGACTCGGGTCAGCCCCAGCATTTT. This encodes CASSLDSGQPQHF.